The 30 T cell receptor beta chains below all came from one sample that was sequenced in a study of human T cells and chemical hapten exposure. Via MiXCR, TCRdb re-called the RACE reads, giving one row per CDR3 protein. The sample has approximately 85,000 distinct CDR3 sequences, roughly 10% seen once. Time point here: patch test 2, 6 weeks after DPC sensitization. Described treatment: therapeutic diphenylcyclopropenone sensitization with weekly scalp DPC. The source was whole blood, collected in connection with sensitization to the hapten diphenylcyclopropenone (DPC). Receptor source: a woman in her twenties or thirties with alopecia areata. Some clones in this sample may be carry-over from other donors' samples.

Ten or more counts support this clonotype. The junction departs from germline at one end; a sequencing error may be responsible. This chain joins TRBV3-1 and TRBJ1-1, with D maybe TRBD1 (6 bases). Germline V gene lookup returns CDR1 LGHDT and CDR2 YNNKEL (reference sequence). The CDR3 has 14 amino acids. The CDR3 region is CASIQGGYGGEAFF. The CDR3 coding sequence is TGTGCCAGCATCCAAGGGGGTTATGGGGGTGAAGCTTTCTTT.

The table lists this clonotype with a few counts. The V gene is TRBV11-2, the J gene TRBJ2-5; 7 nucleotides line up with TRBD1. Germline loops: CDR1 SGHAT, CDR2 FQNNGV. The CDR3 loop spans 15 amino acids. V was pared by 3 bases and J by 2 bases, with 6 bases of the junction left unmatched. CDR3 in DNA: TGTGCCAGCAGCTTGGGGACAGAACCTCAAGAGACCCAGTACTTC. The encoded protein is CASSLGTEPQETQYF. The full variable domain, rest sourced from reference TRBV11-2 and TRBJ2-5, is EAGVAQSPRYKIIEKRQSVAFWCNPISGHATLYWYQQILGQGPKLLIQFQNNGVVDDSQLPKDRFSAERLKGVDSTLKIQPAKLEDSAVYLCASSLGTEPQETQYFGPGTRLLVL.

This clonotype was seen a few times. The CDR3 coding sequence is TGTGCCAGCAGCTTCGGGACAGTGAGTGGAAACACCATATATTTT. Translated, it gives CASSFGTVSGNTIYF. The rearrangement links TRBV11-2 to TRBJ1-3, with 7 positions matching TRBD1. From germline, CDR1 is SGHAT and CDR2 FQNNGV. Trimming cost V 3 bases and J 3 bases; bases outside gene matches: 5. This CDR3 has 15 residues.

This clonotype was seen at least ten times. J is TRBJ2-2 and V is TRBV29-1, with D perhaps matching TRBD1 (6 bases). V gave up 3 bases and J gave up 2 bases, with 10 bases separating them. The CDR3 has 14 residues. Germline lookup yields CDR1 SQVTM and CDR2 ANQGSEA. The CDR3 sequence is CSVDIRGNTGELFF. CDR3 nucleotide sequence: TGCAGCGTTGATATCAGGGGAAACACCGGGGAGCTGTTTTTT.

This clonotype was picked up one time. A much larger clone differs from this one at a single base, so this may be a read error. This chain links TRBV6-5 with TRBJ2-7, with D hard to call. The CDR3 covers 13 residues. Germline V CDR1 and CDR2: MNHEY, SVGAGI. Trimming cost V 1 base and J 6 bases, with 10 bases left between them. For the CDR3, the DNA is TGTGCCAGCAGTTACTTAGGGTGGAGCGAGCAGTACTTC. It is translated as CASSYLGWSEQYF.

Of note for this clonotype: A single base separates this from a much larger clone, so it may be a read error. The J gene is TRBJ1-2, the V gene TRBV29-1, with D perhaps TRBD1 (6 bases). Germline V gene data show CDR1 as SQVTM and CDR2 as ANQGSEA. This CDR3 spans 13 amino acids. The CDR3 DNA follows: TGCAGCGTTGTAAGGACAGACGACTATTGCTACACCTTC. This sequence encodes CSVVRTDDYCYTF.

This clonotype was recorded many times. This chain uses TRBV7-2 with TRBJ2-4, with D unresolved. V dropped 1 base and J dropped 9 bases, with 4 bases sitting between them. Germline V gene lookup returns CDR1 SGHTA and CDR2 FQGNSA. The CDR3 runs 11 residues. CDR3 protein: CASSLEAIQYF. The CDR3, as DNA: TGTGCCAGCAGCTTAGAGGCCATTCAGTACTTC.

This clonotype was seen repeatedly, ten times or more. The V call is TRBV14, the J call TRBJ1-6; no clear D gene. The CDR3 has 14 residues. Germline CDR1 SGHDN, CDR2 FVKESK. With 0 bases removed from V and 5 bases from J, the gap between germline ends came to 5 bases. The CDR3 spells CASSQDMDNSPLHF. The CDR3 nucleotides read TGTGCCAGCAGCCAAGACATGGATAATTCACCCCTCCACTTT. Together with reference TRBV14 and TRBJ1-6, the CDR3 gives the full variable domain: EAGVTQFPSHSVIEKGQTVTLRCDPISGHDNLYWYRRVMGKEIKFLLHFVKESKQDESGMPNNRFLAERTGGTYSTLKVQPAELEDSGVYFCASSQDMDNSPLHFGNGTRLTVT.

A few counts support this clonotype. This sequence joins TRBV28 and TRBJ2-7, with 9 bases fitting TRBD1. CDR1 and CDR2 from the germline V gene are MDHEN and SYDVKM. The CDR3 consists of 14 residues. The V and J ends lost 7 bases and 2 bases, in that order; junction bases with no gene match: 6. CDR3 in amino acids: CASNRGDRAYEQYF. The CDR3 DNA sequence: TGTGCCAGCAACCGAGGGGACAGGGCCTACGAGCAGTACTTC. Drawing the rest from reference TRBV28 and TRBJ2-7, the complete variable domain is DVKVTQSSRYLVKRTGEKVFLECVQDMDHENMFWYRQDPGLGLRLIYFSYDVKMKEKGDIPEGYSVSREKKERFSLILESASTNQTSMYLCASNRGDRAYEQYFGPGTRLTVT.

V is TRBV5-1 and J is TRBJ2-7; D is unresolved. Germline V gene lookup returns CDR1 SGHRS and CDR2 YFSETQ. V lost 3 bases and J lost 5, with 15 bases in between. The CDR3 consists of 14 residues. CDR3 region: CASSSPDGRHEQYF. The DNA of the CDR3 is TGCGCCAGCAGCTCACCTGATGGACGCCACGAGCAGTACTTC.

This clonotype was found a few times. This chain joins TRBV28 and TRBJ1-6; TRBD1 matches at 7 bases. The ends lost 7 bases at V and 8 bases at J; junction bases unmatched: 5. Germline-derived CDR1 and CDR2 are MDHEN and SYDVKM. The CDR3 length is 13 residues. The CDR3 DNA reads as TGTGCCAGCAAGGCGGGGACAGATTCACCCCTCCACTTT. This codes for CASKAGTDSPLHF.

This clonotype was found many times. The chain employs TRBV7-3 and TRBJ1-5; TRBD1 agrees at 9 bases. CDR3 size: 15 residues. V dropped 6 bases and J dropped 4; count of bases not matched to a gene: 7. Germline lookup yields CDR1 SGHTA and CDR2 FQGTGA. The CDR3 loop reads CASSIQGATNQPQHF. In DNA form, the CDR3 reads TGTGCCAGCAGTATACAGGGGGCAACTAATCAGCCCCAGCATTTT.

CDR3 amino acids: CSASPGYSNQPQHF. The DNA of the CDR3 is TGCAGTGCTAGCCCGGGGTATAGCAATCAGCCCCAGCATTTT. The genes are TRBV20-1 and TRBJ1-5; D is unresolved. CDR3 length: 14 amino acids. The V gene's germline CDR1 is DFQATT and CDR2 SNEGSKA (reference sequence). Trimming left V 3 bases short and J 0 bases short, with 9 bases between.

This clonotype was seen more than once but under ten times. The chain links TRBV5-1 to TRBJ1-1; 7 positions agree with TRBD1. The CDR3 is made up of 14 amino acids. The J segment lost 3 bases and the V segment lost 4 bases, leaving 6 bases of the junction unmatched. Germline V lookup: CDR1 SGHRS, CDR2 YFSETQ. The CDR3 DNA reads as TGCGCCAGCAGCCACAGGGGAGAGGACACTGAAGCTTTCTTT. Its protein product is CASSHRGEDTEAFF.

In this sample, this clonotype turned up many times. The V and J genes are TRBV6-1 and TRBJ1-5; D might be TRBD1 (6 bases). The length of the CDR3 is 15 residues. Between the trimmed V and J ends, which lost 4 bases and 5 bases, there was a span of 15 bases. Germline V gene lookup returns CDR1 MNHNS and CDR2 SASEGT. The CDR3 sequence is CASSVPGHLDQPQHF. CDR3 coding DNA: TGTGCCAGCAGTGTTCCGGGACATTTGGATCAGCCCCAGCATTTT.

This clonotype was recorded at least ten times. CDR3 sequence: CASSEDNHEQYF. The CDR3 nucleotides are TGTGCCAGCAGTGAGGACAATCACGAGCAGTACTTC. The chain uses TRBV2 and TRBJ2-7, with a tentative D call TRBD1 (5 bases). The V gene's germline CDR1 is SNHLY and CDR2 FYNNEI. V was cut by 3 bases and J by 5 bases, with 8 bases left in between. This CDR3 is 12 amino acids long.

This clonotype has at least ten counts. V gene TRBV12-3 or TRBV12-4 combines with J gene TRBJ1-4; D call uncertain. CDR3 size: 12 residues. Trimming took off 5 bases at V and 8 bases at J, with 9 bases between the two ends. The CDR3 sequence is CASSGSDEKLFF. CDR3 bases: TGTGCCAGCAGTGGGTCTGACGAAAAACTGTTTTTT.

This clonotype was seen many times. This chain uses TRBV29-1 with TRBJ2-1; 7 bases map to TRBD1. This CDR3 spans 15 amino acids. CDR1 SQVTM and CDR2 ANQGSEA come from the germline V gene. V dropped 3 bases and J dropped 2; count of bases not matched to a gene: 7. CDR3 DNA: TGCAGCGTTGAGGGGGCAGGGGGTGCCTACAATGAGCAGTTCTTC. It encodes CSVEGAGGAYNEQFF.

The chain carries TRBV28 and TRBJ2-1; weak D call: TRBD1 (5 bases). Germline V gene sequence: CDR1 MDHEN, CDR2 SYDVKM. This CDR3 is 12 amino acids long. V gave up 5 bases and J gave up 9 bases, with 11 bases separating them. CDR3 DNA: TGTGCCAGCAGTAACCTACAGGTTGAGCAGTTCTTC. Translation gives CASSNLQVEQFF.

This clonotype was seen only a few times. Its ends do not fully match the called genes, so a read error is possible. The gene calls are TRBV4-1 and TRBJ1-6, with D hard to call. The CDR3 runs to 16 residues. The germline CDR1 and CDR2 sequences are MGHRA and YSYEKL. The chain's CDR3 is CASRQEGARPDSPLHF. The CDR3 coding sequence is TGCGCCAGCAGGCAAGAGGGAGCCCGACCTGATTCACCCCTCCACTTT.

This clonotype was observed many times. This chain links TRBV20-1 with TRBJ2-1; TRBD2 matches at 9 bases. The junction had 2 bases not matched to a gene; V was cut back by 1 base and J by 4 bases. The CDR3 contains 14 residues. Looked up from germline, CDR1 is DFQATT and CDR2 is SNEGSKA (reference sequence). The CDR3 protein is CSARGLADYNEQFF. Written as DNA, the CDR3 is TGCAGTGCTAGAGGACTAGCGGATTACAATGAGCAGTTCTTC.

The CDR3 bases are TGTGCCAGCAGCTTCCAGTCACAAGAGACCCAGTACTTC. Translation: CASSFQSQETQYF. The V call is TRBV11-2, the J call TRBJ2-5, with D uncertain. Trimming cost V 3 bases and J 2 bases, with 7 bases left between them. CDR3 length equals 13 residues. Germline V gene data show CDR1 as SGHAT and CDR2 as FQNNGV. Variable domain in full (rest from reference TRBV11-2 and TRBJ2-5): EAGVAQSPRYKIIEKRQSVAFWCNPISGHATLYWYQQILGQGPKLLIQFQNNGVVDDSQLPKDRFSAERLKGVDSTLKIQPAKLEDSAVYLCASSFQSQETQYFGPGTRLLVL.

This clonotype was detected many times. The chain employs TRBV18 and TRBJ2-2, with D perhaps matching TRBD1 (6 bases). Trimming removed 1 base at V and 0 bases at J, with 12 bases between. The CDR3 runs to 17 residues. Germline CDR1 and CDR2: KGHSH and LQKENI. CDR3 coding DNA: TGTGCCAGCTCACCACTGCCGAGGACAGCGAACACCGGGGAGCTGTTTTTT. This gives the protein CASSPLPRTANTGELFF.

This chain links TRBV28 with TRBJ2-7; TRBD1 is a possible D gene (6 bases). This CDR3 is 15 amino acids long. CDR1 MDHEN and CDR2 SYDVKM come from the germline V gene. V was shortened by 5 bases and J by 0 bases, with 14 bases between the two germline ends. The CDR3 spells CASSVQGRSSYEQYF. In nucleotides, the CDR3 is TGTGCCAGCAGTGTACAGGGAAGGAGCTCCTACGAGCAGTACTTC.

In this sample, this clonotype turned up many times. The gene calls are TRBV7-2 and TRBJ1-5, with a weak D call TRBD1 (5 bases). The length of the CDR3 is 13 residues. Germline V gene lookup returns CDR1 SGHTA and CDR2 FQGNSA. With 2 bases removed from V and 6 bases from J, the gap between germline ends came to 8 bases. CDR3 sequence: CASSLLQGQPQHF. Written as DNA, the CDR3 is TGTGCCAGCAGCTTATTGCAGGGTCAGCCCCAGCATTTT.

V gene TRBV3-2 combines with J gene TRBJ2-5; no DNA check was done on the table's D call, TRBD1. TRBV3-2 constitutes a pseudogene. The CDR3 extends over 12 amino acids. In DNA, the CDR3 is TGTGCCAGCAGCTACAGGGGAGAGACCCAGTACTTC. Protein sequence: CASSYRGETQYF.

Ten or more counts support this clonotype. The genes are TRBV9 and TRBJ1-6, with 9 bases fitting TRBD1. Germline CDR1 reads SGDLS; CDR2 reads YYNGEE. J lost 6 bases, V lost 0 bases, and 4 bases had no gene match. CDR3 length equals 16 residues. The CDR3 region is CASSVEATGGNSPLHF. The CDR3 DNA reads as TGTGCCAGCAGCGTAGAAGCGACAGGGGGTAATTCACCCCTCCACTTT. The complete variable domain, with remaining parts taken from reference TRBV9 and TRBJ1-6, reads DSGVTQTPKHLITATGQRVTLRCSPRSGDLSVYWYQQSLDQGLQFLIQYYNGEERAKGNILERFSAQQFPDLHSELNLSSLELGDSALYFCASSVEATGGNSPLHFGNGTRLTVT.

The rearrangement links TRBV25-1 to TRBJ2-2; 13 bases fit TRBD2. Per the germline V gene, CDR1 is MGHDK and CDR2 is SYGVNS. With 5 bases clipped from V and 3 bases from J, the junction kept 3 bases outside the gene matches. This CDR3 contains 16 residues. In DNA, the CDR3 is TGTGCCAGCAGTCCCGGACTAGCGGGGGACACCGGGGAGCTGTTTTTT. Translated: CASSPGLAGDTGELFF.

The table lists this clonotype with a few counts. This chain uses TRBV2 with TRBJ2-2, with TRBD1 identical over 8 bases. The CDR3 sequence is 14 residues long. V lost 3 bases to trimming and J lost 6 bases; unmatched junction nucleotides: 3. Germline assignment: CDR1 SNHLY and CDR2 FYNNEI. The CDR3 loop reads CASSETGDAGELFF. Written as DNA, the CDR3 is TGTGCCAGCAGTGAGACAGGGGACGCCGGGGAGCTGTTTTTT.

The chain employs TRBV15 and TRBJ2-7, with 7 positions matching TRBD2. The CDR3 consists of 14 residues. CDR1 is LNHNV and CDR2 is YYDKDF in the germline V gene (reference sequence). J lost 2 bases, V lost 4 bases, and 5 bases had no gene match. The CDR3 region is CATSTGRATYEQYF. CDR3 DNA sequence: TGTGCCACCAGCACAGGGAGGGCCACCTACGAGCAGTACTTC.